This T cell receptor (beta chain) was captured in a study of T cell responses to AZD1222 COVID-19 vaccine. General study results and limits: Reportedly, close to half of spike-specific TCRs are directed against unmutated variant regions. The sample set comprised mostly white British donors with more females, and clonal diversity was possibly underestimated.

A note on this clone: Its antigen is not identified.

Repertoires were generated with immunoSEQ multiplex PCR, while TCRdb's copy carries only in-frame clones and drops some. This sample has roughly 100,000 clones, with 88% found just once. This CDR3 comprises 15 residues. Per germline, CDR1 SGHTA and CDR2 FQGNSA. Germline trimming cut 8 bases from V and 0 bases from J; bases unmatched to any gene: 6. The sequence was obtained from an adult in good health. The chain couples TRBV7-2 to TRBJ1-4, with 7 bases matching TRBD1. The source material was peripheral blood, sampled on day 0 of AZD1222 vaccination. CDR3 DNA: TGTGCCAGCCATCGGACAGGAGCAACTAATGAAAAACTGTTTTTT. Amino acids: CASHRTGATNEKLFF.